The clone carrying this TCR beta chain came up a few times. The data are from a study of cytomegalovirus exposure and HLA in healthy donors. Vbeta (60) and Jbeta (13) primers were used in the PCR. Repertoires were generated with immunoSEQ multiplex PCR, while TCRdb's copy carries only in-frame clones and drops some. The sample contains over 80,000 clones, 55% to 80% of which appear only once. The CDR3 runs to 17 residues. V and J are TRBV21-1 and TRBJ2-7; whether TRBD1, the table's D call, matches the DNA was not checked. TRBV21-1 is shown as a pseudogene. The sequenced sample consisted of PBMCs. This clonotype was obtained from a man aged 35 to 55 in good health and CMV-seronegative. The CDR3 sequence: CASRLPHRQGGSYEQYF. CDR3 nucleotides: TGTGCCAGCAGATTACCTCACCGACAGGGCGGATCTTACGAGCAGTACTTC.